This T cell receptor beta chain was recovered during a study of metastatic and nonmetastatic thyroid tumors. In the study overall: The authors compared repertoires across blood and tumor or nodule tissue from malignant and benign thyroid patients.

This clone was seen at least ten times. The V gene lost 3 bases and the J gene lost 1 base, with 0 bases spanning the gap. This CDR3 has 11 residues. The germline V gene encodes CDR1 LNHDA and CDR2 SQIVND (reference sequence). TCRdb re-called the PCR reads through MiXCR. This sample has tens of thousands of clones; about 23% occur once, and the top ten carry 71%. None of the patients had undergone any treatment ahead of thyroid surgery. The receptor was derived from a male donor with papillary thyroid cancer or a benign thyroid nodule (not recorded which). Some clones in this sample may be carry-over from other donors' samples. The sample taken for sequencing was blood. The V call is TRBV19, the J call TRBJ2-5; D not resolved. CDR3 sequence reads: CASSIQETQYF. CDR3 coding DNA: TGTGCCAGTAGTATCCAAGAGACCCAGTACTTC. Together with reference TRBV19 and TRBJ2-5, the CDR3 gives the full variable domain: DGGITQSPKYLFRKEGQNVTLSCEQNLNHDAMYWYRQDPGQGLRLIYYSQIVNDFQKGDIAEGYSVSREKKESFPLTVTSAQKNPTAFYLCASSIQETQYFGPGTRLLVL.